This T cell receptor beta chain was retrieved from a study of Ad26.COV2.S vaccination and SARS-CoV-2 variants. Looking at the study overall: Ad26.COV2.S shots went into the muscle once or twice, 56 days apart. Study results and caveats: Overall T cell responses may have been underestimated by the analyses of TCR breadth and depth.

Comments on this clone: Its antigen is not known.

Sample treatment: about 20 received Ad26.COV2.S at low or high dose, single or two shots; 5 received placebo; per-sample allocation not given. Collection of samples fell on day 63 after the first vaccine or placebo injection. As its vector, the vaccine had Ad26, which expressed Wuhan-strain SARS-CoV-2 spike. Some clones are missing from TCRdb's copy, which holds only in-frame ones; the method was immunoSEQ multiplex PCR. The sample contains some 480,000 clones, about 83% of which appear only once. Trimming removed 5 bases from V and 4 bases from J, with 15 bases in between. Germline CDR1 reads MDHEN; CDR2 reads SYDVKM. This CDR3 region has 15 residues.

The sample here was peripheral blood, taken in a trial of Ad26.COV2.S vaccine versus placebo. The chain recombines TRBV28 with TRBJ2-1; D is unclear. This receptor was obtained from a person between 18 and 60 years old who received the Ad26.COV2.S COVID-19 vaccine or a placebo. The CDR3 is CASSGPRSVYNEQFF. The CDR3 DNA is TGTGCCAGCAGTGGGCCCCGATCGGTTTACAATGAGCAGTTCTTC.